The T cell receptor (beta chain) described here comes from a study of TIL therapy for anti-PD-1-resistant metastatic lung cancer. Time point meaning: pre-treatment sample, taken before nivolumab and TIL therapy. Most excised metastases sampled were pleural nodules or supraclavicular lymph nodes. Trimming removed 1 base from V and 4 bases from J, with 14 bases in between. The CDR3 is made up of 15 amino acids. Germline V CDR1 and CDR2: SGHRS, YFSETQ. This was the immunoSEQ v3 assay. Survey-level samples got roughly 1.9 million read pairs; deep-level samples got about 5-6.5 million. Sequencing was performed with immunoSEQ multiplex PCR; in TCRdb, only in-frame clones are kept and a portion is missing. The sample has about 100,000 clones, roughly 65% seen once.

This sequence joins TRBV5-1 and TRBJ1-2, with D perhaps matching TRBD1 (5 bases). This specimen was tumor tissue, taken at baseline. This TCR was recovered from a person between 30 and 79 years old with non-small cell lung cancer. The CDR3 reads CASSLSQGATYGYTF. CDR3 coding DNA: TGCGCCAGCAGCTTGAGTCAGGGAGCCACCTATGGCTACACCTTC.